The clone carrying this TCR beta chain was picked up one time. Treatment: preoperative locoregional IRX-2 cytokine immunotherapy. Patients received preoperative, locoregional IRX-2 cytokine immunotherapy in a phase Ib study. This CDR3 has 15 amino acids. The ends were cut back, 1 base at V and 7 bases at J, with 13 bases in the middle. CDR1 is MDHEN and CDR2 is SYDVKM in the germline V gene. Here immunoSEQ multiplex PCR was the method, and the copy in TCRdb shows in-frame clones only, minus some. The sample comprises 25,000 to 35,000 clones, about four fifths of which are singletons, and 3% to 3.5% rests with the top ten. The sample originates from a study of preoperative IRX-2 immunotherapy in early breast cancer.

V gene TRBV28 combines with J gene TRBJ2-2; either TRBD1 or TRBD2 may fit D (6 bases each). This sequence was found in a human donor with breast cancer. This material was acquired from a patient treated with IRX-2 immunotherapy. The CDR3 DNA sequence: TGTGCCAGCAGTTTATTGCAGGGGAGGATCGGGGAGCTGTTTTTT. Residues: CASSLLQGRIGELFF.